The 27 T cell receptor beta chains presented below share a single source sample, sequenced in a study of cytomegalovirus exposure and HLA in healthy donors. PCR was performed using 60 Vbeta and 13 Jbeta primers. Generated by immunoSEQ multiplex PCR, the TCRdb table keeps only in-frame clones and is missing some. The sample includes 90,000 to 110,000 clones, 75% to 85% of them seen just once. Material: PBMCs. The receptors originated from a young man in good health and CMV-seronegative.

The chain is built from TRBV5-6 and TRBJ1-2; D is perhaps TRBD1 (6 bases). The CDR3 covers 15 residues. V was cut by 0 bases and J by 8 bases, with 17 bases left in between. Per germline, CDR1 SGHDT and CDR2 YYEEEE. DNA for the CDR3: TGTGCCAGCAGCTTGGGGTTTACAGGGTCCGTGGGCTACACCTTC. This codes for CASSLGFTGSVGYTF.

The chain carries TRBV7-6 and TRBJ1-1; 8 bases match TRBD1. This CDR3 has 15 amino acids. V gave up 5 bases and J gave up 2 bases; unmatched junction bases: 7. In germline, CDR1 is SGHVS, CDR2 FNYEAQ. The CDR3 region is CASSPGQGTNTEAFF. The CDR3 nucleotides read TGTGCCAGCAGCCCCGGACAGGGAACTAACACTGAAGCTTTCTTT.

The chain joins TRBV23-1 to TRBJ2-1; the D is unclear. TRBV23-1 is noted as an ORF with a role that remains uncertain. The CDR3 is made up of 16 amino acids. Deletions cut 0 bases from V and 5 bases from J, with 14 bases between. The CDR3 sequence: CASSQSMERSDNEQFF. CDR3 bases: TGCGCCAGCAGTCAATCGATGGAGAGGTCGGACAATGAGCAGTTCTTC.

This chain links TRBV19 with TRBJ2-3, with TRBD1 matching over 7 bases. The CDR3 contains 13 residues. After removal of 7 bases from V and 6 bases from J, the junction contained 7 bases not matched to a gene. CDR1 LNHDA and CDR2 SQIVND come from the germline V gene (reference sequence). The CDR3 loop reads CASTTTGWDTQYF. CDR3 coding DNA: TGTGCCAGTACCACGACAGGGTGGGATACGCAGTATTTT.

The chain combines TRBV25-1 with TRBJ1-6; TRBD1 matches 12 bases. Losses at the gene ends were 7 bases for V and 9 bases for J; bases not matched to a gene: 7. The CDR3 extends over 15 amino acids. Germline CDR1 and CDR2: MGHDK and SYGVNS. CDR3 in amino acids: CASNFGTGGGSPLHF. CDR3 coding DNA: TGTGCCAGCAATTTCGGGACAGGGGGCGGTTCACCCCTCCACTTT.

This sequence joins TRBV19 and TRBJ2-5; 10 bases are shared with TRBD1. CDR3 length: 15 amino acids. From germline, CDR1 is LNHDA and CDR2 SQIVND (reference sequence). After removal of 5 bases from V and 5 bases from J, the junction contained 8 bases not matched to a gene. DNA for the CDR3: TGTGCCAGTAGTCGGGGCGAGGGACAGGGGGAGACCCAGTACTTC. Its translation: CASSRGEGQGETQYF. Based on the CDR3 plus reference TRBV19 and TRBJ2-5, the full variable domain is DGGITQSPKYLFRKEGQNVTLSCEQNLNHDAMYWYRQDPGQGLRLIYYSQIVNDFQKGDIAEGYSVSREKKESFPLTVTSAQKNPTAFYLCASSRGEGQGETQYFGPGTRLLVL.

This clone appeared a few times. This chain connects TRBV10-1 to TRBJ1-1; no clear D gene. In germline, CDR1 is WNHNN, CDR2 SYGVQD (reference sequence). CDR3 length: 13 amino acids. V lost 3 bases and J lost 11, with 16 bases in between. The CDR3 here is CASSDSRPSTAFF. The CDR3, as DNA: TGCGCCAGCAGTGATTCTAGGCCCTCGACGGCTTTCTTT.

This clone was observed a single time. The genes are TRBV5-1 and TRBJ1-1; 10 bases align to TRBD1. CDR1 is SGHRS and CDR2 is YFSETQ in the germline V gene. This CDR3 has 13 amino acids. The V gene end was trimmed by 3 bases and the J gene end by 7 bases; junction bases not matched to a gene: 3. Written as DNA, the CDR3 is TGCGCCAGCAGCTGGGGGGACAGGGGTGAAGCTTTCTTT. Protein sequence: CASSWGDRGEAFF.

V usage is TRBV6-6 and J usage is TRBJ2-5; weak D call: TRBD1 (5 bases). The CDR3 runs 12 residues. V lost 8 bases and J 4 bases, leaving 11 bases between the germline ends. Germline lookup yields CDR1 MNHNY and CDR2 SVGAGI (reference sequence). CDR3 residues: CASQGLGETQYF. The CDR3 DNA is TGTGCCAGCCAGGGTCTGGGAGAGACCCAGTACTTC.

This chain connects TRBV6-5 to TRBJ1-1; D uncertain. V was shortened by 6 bases and J by 6 bases, with 17 bases between the two germline ends. This CDR3 region has 14 residues. In germline, CDR1 is MNHEY, CDR2 SVGAGI. The CDR3 DNA reads TGTGCCAGCAGCCTACGTGGTTTCCTTGCTGAAGCTTTCTTT. It yields the protein CASSLRGFLAEAFF.

The chain recombines TRBV28 with TRBJ2-2; 16 positions match TRBD2. The CDR3 runs to 15 residues. Trimming removed 8 bases from V and 6 bases from J; junction bases left unmatched: 3. Looked up from germline, CDR1 is MDHEN and CDR2 is SYDVKM. This CDR3 is CASGTSGREAGELFF. The CDR3 DNA sequence: TGTGCCAGCGGGACTAGCGGGAGGGAGGCCGGGGAGCTGTTTTTT.

The chain recombines TRBV6-5 with TRBJ1-2, with 7 positions matching TRBD1. The junction had 6 bases not matched to a gene; V was cut back by 5 bases and J by 0 bases. Germline-derived CDR1 and CDR2 are MNHEY and SVGAGI. This CDR3 is 15 amino acids long. The chain's CDR3 is CASSRYRGANYGYTF. CDR3 nucleotide sequence: TGTGCCAGCAGTCGCTACAGGGGAGCTAACTATGGCTACACCTTC.

V usage is TRBV19 and J usage is TRBJ1-1, with D possibly matching TRBD1 (6 bases). The CDR3 totals 15 residues. Trimming took off 3 bases at V and 4 bases at J, with 15 bases between the two ends. The germline gives CDR1 LNHDA, CDR2 SQIVND (reference sequence). CDR3 DNA: TGTGCCAGTAGTATTCTTGGGGACATCCCCACTGAAGCTTTCTTT. Encoded protein: CASSILGDIPTEAFF.

This clone was counted a few times. This chain connects TRBV19 to TRBJ2-1; TRBD2 aligns across 11 bases. The germline CDR1 and CDR2 sequences are LNHDA and SQIVND (reference sequence). CDR3 length: 15 amino acids. V lost 5 bases to trimming and J lost 6 bases; unmatched junction nucleotides: 6. CDR3: CASSWGTSGTNEQFF. In DNA form, the CDR3 reads TGTGCCAGTAGTTGGGGGACTAGCGGAACCAATGAGCAGTTCTTC. Full variable domain (outside the CDR3, taken from reference TRBV19 and TRBJ2-1): DGGITQSPKYLFRKEGQNVTLSCEQNLNHDAMYWYRQDPGQGLRLIYYSQIVNDFQKGDIAEGYSVSREKKESFPLTVTSAQKNPTAFYLCASSWGTSGTNEQFFGPGTRLTVL.

The chain has TRBV6-5 and TRBJ1-1, with D possibly being TRBD1 (5 bases). This CDR3 has 15 amino acids. Per the germline V gene, CDR1 is MNHEY and CDR2 is SVGAGI. Trimming shortened V by 5 bases and J by 4 bases, and 17 bases separated the two germline ends. The CDR3, as DNA: TGTGCCAGCAGTCCCCTGGGGACTTGGGGCACTGAAGCTTTCTTT. Its protein product is CASSPLGTWGTEAFF.

The chain uses TRBV5-1 and TRBJ2-5; D gene unclear. The CDR3 length is 12 residues. Trimming removed 2 bases from V and 5 bases from J, with 7 bases in between. Germline CDR1 is SGHRS and CDR2 is YFSETQ. CDR3 DNA sequence: TGCGCCAGCAGCTTTAACGGGGAGACCCAGTACTTC. Its translation: CASSFNGETQYF.

CDR3 sequence: CASSGRGYTGELFF. The CDR3 DNA is TGTGCCAGCAGCGGCAGGGGGTACACCGGGGAGCTGTTTTTT. The V gene is TRBV9, the J gene TRBJ2-2, with 7 bases aligning to TRBD1. Looked up from germline, CDR1 is SGDLS and CDR2 is YYNGEE. The CDR3 contains 14 residues. V was clipped by 3 bases and J by 3 bases; unmatched bases: 2.

This sequence joins TRBV9 and TRBJ2-7, with D possibly matching TRBD2 (6 bases). Germline lookup yields CDR1 SGDLS and CDR2 YYNGEE. Trimming stripped 0 bases from V and 3 bases from J, with 13 bases between. CDR3 length: 15 residues. The CDR3: CASSVGASEVYEQYF. The CDR3 DNA sequence: TGTGCCAGCAGCGTAGGAGCTAGCGAGGTCTACGAGCAGTACTTC.

This clone was counted a few times. The V gene is TRBV5-6, the J gene TRBJ1-4; D uncertain. CDR3 length equals 13 residues. Deletions cut 2 bases from V and 8 bases from J, with 10 bases between. Germline V gives CDR1 SGHDT, CDR2 YYEEEE. CDR3 residues: CASSLLAGEKLFF. CDR3 nucleotide sequence: TGTGCCAGCAGCTTACTAGCGGGGGAAAAACTGTTTTTT.

This clone was detected only a few times. The chain carries TRBV6-5 and TRBJ1-2; 7 bases match TRBD1. Per the germline V gene, CDR1 is MNHEY and CDR2 is SVGAGI. Germline trimming cut 4 bases from V and 12 bases from J; bases unmatched to any gene: 8. CDR3 length equals 12 residues. CDR3 coding DNA: TGTGCCAGCAGTTTGGCAGGGGGTAAGGACACCTTC. It is translated as CASSLAGGKDTF.

This clone showed up just a few times. The chain has TRBV28 and TRBJ2-4; perhaps TRBD2 as D (6 bases). V lost 5 bases to trimming and J lost 4 bases, with 12 bases between them. CDR1 MDHEN and CDR2 SYDVKM come from the germline V gene. The CDR3 has 14 residues. The CDR3 is CASSETRAKNIQYF. CDR3 DNA sequence: TGTGCCAGCAGTGAGACTAGGGCAAAAAACATTCAGTACTTC.

The rearrangement links TRBV4-1 to TRBJ1-5, with a tentative D call TRBD1 (5 bases). Germline loops: CDR1 MGHRA, CDR2 YSYEKL. Trimming removed 1 base at V and 5 bases at J, with 15 bases between. The CDR3 is 16 amino acids. The CDR3, as DNA: TGCGCCAGCAGCCAAGTTTGGGGCGCGCCCGATCAGCCCCAGCATTTT. It yields the protein CASSQVWGAPDQPQHF.

The chain joins TRBV7-8 to TRBJ1-4, with TRBD1 matching over 8 bases. V trimming: 5 bases; J trimming: 7 bases; junction bases outside the gene matches: 6. The germline V gene has CDR1 SGHVS and CDR2 FQNEAQ. The length of the CDR3 is 14 residues. The CDR3: CASSQRDRPEKLFF. The CDR3 bases are TGTGCCAGCAGCCAACGGGACAGGCCTGAAAAACTGTTTTTT.

The V call is TRBV5-1, the J call TRBJ2-1; a possible D gene is TRBD1 (6 bases). This CDR3 is 13 amino acids long. The V and J ends lost 3 bases and 4 bases respectively, with 8 bases between them. The germline V gene encodes CDR1 SGHRS and CDR2 YFSETQ. The CDR3 bases are TGCGCCAGCAGCTCACAGGGTTACAATGAGCAGTTCTTC. This translates into CASSSQGYNEQFF.

This sequence joins TRBV7-9 and TRBJ2-7, with TRBD2 matching over 7 bases. Germline V CDR1 and CDR2: SEHNR, FQNEAQ (reference sequence). The length of the CDR3 is 12 residues. The trim removed 9 bases at V and 1 base at J, leaving 3 bases unmatched. The CDR3 loop reads CARRTRSYEQYF. CDR3 coding DNA: TGTGCCAGGAGGACTAGGTCCTACGAGCAGTACTTC.

The chain links TRBV5-4 to TRBJ2-7, with unresolved D. Trimming took 3 bases from V and 0 from J, leaving 10 bases between them. CDR1 is SGHNT, CDR2 YYREEE, per germline (reference sequence). The CDR3 has 14 amino acids. This chain's CDR3 is CASSSQRSSYEQYF. The CDR3 DNA sequence: TGTGCCAGCAGCTCACAACGGAGCTCCTACGAGCAGTACTTC.

This clone was found a few times. This chain connects TRBV19 to TRBJ1-6, with TRBD1 identical over 7 bases. After removal of 4 bases from V and 9 bases from J, the junction contained 6 bases not matched to a gene. The germline CDR1 and CDR2 sequences are LNHDA and SQIVND (reference sequence). This CDR3 comprises 14 residues. The CDR3 loop reads CASSTRGLSSPLHF. Written as DNA, the CDR3 is TGTGCCAGTAGTACGAGGGGGCTATCTTCACCCCTCCACTTT. Full variable domain (rest looked up from reference TRBV19 and TRBJ1-6): DGGITQSPKYLFRKEGQNVTLSCEQNLNHDAMYWYRQDPGQGLRLIYYSQIVNDFQKGDIAEGYSVSREKKESFPLTVTSAQKNPTAFYLCASSTRGLSSPLHFGNGTRLTVT.